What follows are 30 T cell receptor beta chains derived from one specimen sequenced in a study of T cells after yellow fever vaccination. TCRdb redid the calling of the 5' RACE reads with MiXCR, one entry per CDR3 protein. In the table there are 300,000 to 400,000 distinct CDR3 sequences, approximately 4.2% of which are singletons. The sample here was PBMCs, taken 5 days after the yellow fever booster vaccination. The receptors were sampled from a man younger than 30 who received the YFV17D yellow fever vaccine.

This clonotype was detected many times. CDR3 DNA: TGTGCCAGCAGGACACCCTCTGGAAACACCATATATTTT. Its protein is CASRTPSGNTIYF. The rearrangement links TRBV6-5 to TRBJ1-3; D is unclear. The germline CDR1 and CDR2 sequences are MNHEY and SVGAGI. V gave up 6 bases and J gave up 0 bases, with 6 bases separating them. The CDR3 runs to 13 residues.

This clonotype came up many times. The DNA for the CDR3 is TGTGCCAGCAGCCAAGTAACGGGACAGGGGATTTCGGAGACCCAGTACTTC. Translation: CASSQVTGQGISETQYF. The V gene is TRBV4-2, the J gene TRBJ2-5, with 10 bases identical to TRBD1. This CDR3 is 17 amino acids long. CDR1 is LGHNA and CDR2 is YNFKEQ in the germline V gene. After removal of 1 base from V and 5 bases from J, the junction contained 10 bases not matched to a gene.

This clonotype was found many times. DNA for the CDR3: TGCAGTGCCCAAACCGACAGGGGCTACGAGCAGTACGTC. This translates into CSAQTDRGYEQYV. The V and J genes are TRBV20-1 and TRBJ2-7; TRBD1 aligns across 8 bases. The germline gives CDR1 DFQATT, CDR2 SNEGSKA (reference sequence). Germline trimming cut 6 bases from V and 3 bases from J; bases unmatched to any gene: 7. The CDR3 is 13 amino acids.

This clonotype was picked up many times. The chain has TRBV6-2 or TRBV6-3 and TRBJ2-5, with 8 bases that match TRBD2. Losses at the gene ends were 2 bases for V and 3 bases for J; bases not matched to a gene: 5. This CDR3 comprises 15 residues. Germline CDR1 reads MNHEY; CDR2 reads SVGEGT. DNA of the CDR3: TGTGCCAGCAGTTACGGCGGGGGGAATGAAGAGACCCAGTACTTC. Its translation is CASSYGGGNEETQYF.

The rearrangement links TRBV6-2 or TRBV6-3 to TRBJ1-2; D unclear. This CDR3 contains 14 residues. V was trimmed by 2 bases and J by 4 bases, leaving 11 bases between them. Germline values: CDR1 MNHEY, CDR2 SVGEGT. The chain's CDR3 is CASSYPSATYGYTF. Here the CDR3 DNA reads TGTGCCAGCAGTTACCCGAGTGCGACCTATGGCTACACCTTC.

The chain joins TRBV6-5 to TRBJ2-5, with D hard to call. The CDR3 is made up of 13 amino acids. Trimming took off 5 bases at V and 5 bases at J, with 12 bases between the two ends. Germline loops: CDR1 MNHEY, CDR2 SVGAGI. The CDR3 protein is CASSQLAPETQYF. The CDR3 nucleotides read TGTGCCAGCAGTCAACTGGCCCCCGAGACCCAGTACTTC.

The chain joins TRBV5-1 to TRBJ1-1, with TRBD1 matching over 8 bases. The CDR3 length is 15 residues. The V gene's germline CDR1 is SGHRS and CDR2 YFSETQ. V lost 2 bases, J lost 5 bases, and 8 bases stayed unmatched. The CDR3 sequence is CASSFTPQGATEAFF. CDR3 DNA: TGCGCCAGCAGCTTTACACCCCAGGGGGCAACTGAAGCTTTCTTT.

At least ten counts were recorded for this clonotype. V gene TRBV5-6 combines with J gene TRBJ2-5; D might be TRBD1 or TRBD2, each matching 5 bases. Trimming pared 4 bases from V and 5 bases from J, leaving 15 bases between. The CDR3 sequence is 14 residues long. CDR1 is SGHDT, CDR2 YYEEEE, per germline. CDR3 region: CASSPFWGWETQYF. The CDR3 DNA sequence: TGTGCCAGCAGCCCCTTTTGGGGGTGGGAGACCCAGTACTTC.

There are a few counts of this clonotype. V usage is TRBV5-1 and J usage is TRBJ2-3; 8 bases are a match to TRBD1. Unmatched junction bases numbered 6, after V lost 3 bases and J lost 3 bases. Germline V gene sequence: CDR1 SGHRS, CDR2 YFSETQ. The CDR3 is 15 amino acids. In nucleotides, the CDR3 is TGCGCCAGCAGCTCGACAGGGGCGAGGACAGATACGCAGTATTTT. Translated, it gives CASSSTGARTDTQYF.

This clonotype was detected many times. The CDR3 coding sequence is TGTGCCAGCTCACGCCCCGGAGGGTACGAGCAGTACGTC. It is translated as CASSRPGGYEQYV. This chain uses TRBV18 with TRBJ2-7, with TRBD2 as a possible D gene (6 bases). This CDR3 has 13 residues. Germline values: CDR1 KGHSH, CDR2 LQKENI. Trimming took off 4 bases at V and 4 bases at J, with 11 bases between the two ends.

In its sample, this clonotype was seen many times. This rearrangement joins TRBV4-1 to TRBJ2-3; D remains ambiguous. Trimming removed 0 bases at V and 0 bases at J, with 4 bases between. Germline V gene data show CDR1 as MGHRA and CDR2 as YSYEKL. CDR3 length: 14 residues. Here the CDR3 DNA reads TGCGCCAGCAGCCAAGATCACAGCACAGATACGCAGTATTTT. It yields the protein CASSQDHSTDTQYF.

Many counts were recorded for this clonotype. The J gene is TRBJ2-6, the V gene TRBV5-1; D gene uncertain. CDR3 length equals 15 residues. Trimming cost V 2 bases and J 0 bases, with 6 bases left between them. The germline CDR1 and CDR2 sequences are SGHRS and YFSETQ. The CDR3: CASSFGISGANVLTF. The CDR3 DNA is TGCGCCAGCAGCTTTGGAATCTCTGGGGCCAACGTCCTGACTTTC. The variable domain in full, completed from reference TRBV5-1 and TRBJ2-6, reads KAGVTQTPRYLIKTRGQQVTLSCSPISGHRSVSWYQQTPGQGLQFLFEYFSETQRNKGNFPGRFSGRQFSNSRSEMNVSTLELGDSALYLCASSFGISGANVLTFGAGSRLTVL.

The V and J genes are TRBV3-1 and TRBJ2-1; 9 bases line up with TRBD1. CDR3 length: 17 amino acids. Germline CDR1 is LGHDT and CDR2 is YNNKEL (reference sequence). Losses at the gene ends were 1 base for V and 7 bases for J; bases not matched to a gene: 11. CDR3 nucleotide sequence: TGTGCCAGCAGCCAAGGTATAATTGGACAGGGGTTGAATGAGCAGTTCTTC. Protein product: CASSQGIIGQGLNEQFF.

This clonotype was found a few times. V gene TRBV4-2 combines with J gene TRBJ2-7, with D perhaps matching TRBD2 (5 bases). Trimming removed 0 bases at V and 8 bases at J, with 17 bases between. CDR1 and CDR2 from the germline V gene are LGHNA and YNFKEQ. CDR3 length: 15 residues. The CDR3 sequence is CASSQDLFSALQQYF. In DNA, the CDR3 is TGTGCCAGCAGCCAAGACCTTTTTAGCGCCCTGCAGCAGTACTTC.

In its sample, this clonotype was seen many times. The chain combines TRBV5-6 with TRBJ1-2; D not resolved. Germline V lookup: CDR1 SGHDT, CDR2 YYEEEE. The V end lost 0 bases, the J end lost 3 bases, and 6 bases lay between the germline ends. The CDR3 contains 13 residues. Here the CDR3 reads CASSLVGYYGYTF. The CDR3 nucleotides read TGTGCCAGCAGCTTGGTGGGGTACTATGGCTACACCTTC.

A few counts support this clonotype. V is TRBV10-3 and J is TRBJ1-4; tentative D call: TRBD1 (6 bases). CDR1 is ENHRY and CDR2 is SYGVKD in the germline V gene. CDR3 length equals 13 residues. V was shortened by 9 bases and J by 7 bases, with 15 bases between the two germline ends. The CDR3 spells CAIAEGESEKLFF. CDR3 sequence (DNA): TGTGCCATTGCTGAGGGGGAATCTGAAAAACTGTTTTTT.

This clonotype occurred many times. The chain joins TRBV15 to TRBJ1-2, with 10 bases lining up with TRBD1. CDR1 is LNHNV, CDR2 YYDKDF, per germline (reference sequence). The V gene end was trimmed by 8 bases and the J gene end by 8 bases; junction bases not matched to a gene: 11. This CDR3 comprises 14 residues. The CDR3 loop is CATQPRDRGLGYTF. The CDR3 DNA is TGTGCCACCCAACCCAGGGACAGGGGTCTGGGCTACACCTTC.

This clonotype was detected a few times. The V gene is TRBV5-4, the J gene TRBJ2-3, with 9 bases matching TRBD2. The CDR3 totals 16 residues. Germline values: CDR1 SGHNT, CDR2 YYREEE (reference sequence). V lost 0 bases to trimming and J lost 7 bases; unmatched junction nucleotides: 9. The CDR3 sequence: CASSLDAGGGLNTQYF. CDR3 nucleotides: TGTGCCAGCAGCTTGGATGCGGGGGGGGGACTGAATACGCAGTATTTT.

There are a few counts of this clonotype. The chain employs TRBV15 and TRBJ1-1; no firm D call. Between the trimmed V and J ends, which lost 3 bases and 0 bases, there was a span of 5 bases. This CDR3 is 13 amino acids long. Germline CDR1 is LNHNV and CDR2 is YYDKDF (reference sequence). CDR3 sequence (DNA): TGTGCCACCAGCAGGACTTTGAACACTGAAGCTTTCTTT. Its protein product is CATSRTLNTEAFF.

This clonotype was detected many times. The CDR3 loop reads CASRQGEITDTQYF. CDR3 coding DNA: TGCGCCAGCAGGCAGGGAGAGATCACAGATACGCAGTATTTT. This chain connects TRBV5-1 to TRBJ2-3; the D call may be TRBD1 or TRBD2 (5 bases each). This CDR3 has 14 amino acids. Looked up from germline, CDR1 is SGHRS and CDR2 is YFSETQ. V gave up 5 bases and J gave up 2 bases, with 12 bases separating them.

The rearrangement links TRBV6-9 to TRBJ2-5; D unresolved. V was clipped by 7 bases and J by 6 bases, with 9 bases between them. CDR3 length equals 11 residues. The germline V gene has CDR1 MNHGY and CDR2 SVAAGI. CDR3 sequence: CASTPRKTQYF. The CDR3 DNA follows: TGTGCCAGCACACCTCGAAAGACCCAGTACTTC.

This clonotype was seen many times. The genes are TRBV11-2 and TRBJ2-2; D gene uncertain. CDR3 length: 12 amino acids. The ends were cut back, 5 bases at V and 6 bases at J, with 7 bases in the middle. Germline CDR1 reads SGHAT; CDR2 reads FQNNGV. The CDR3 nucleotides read TGTGCCAGCAGCCCACCCGCCGGGGAGCTGTTTTTT. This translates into CASSPPAGELFF.

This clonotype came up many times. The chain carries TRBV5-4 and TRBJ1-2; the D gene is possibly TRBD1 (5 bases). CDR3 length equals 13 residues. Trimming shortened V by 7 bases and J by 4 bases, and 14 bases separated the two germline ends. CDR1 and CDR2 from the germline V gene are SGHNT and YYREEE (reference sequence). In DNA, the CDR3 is TGTGCCAGCCGCGGGGGTTCTGGCTATGGCTACACCTTC. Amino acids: CASRGGSGYGYTF.

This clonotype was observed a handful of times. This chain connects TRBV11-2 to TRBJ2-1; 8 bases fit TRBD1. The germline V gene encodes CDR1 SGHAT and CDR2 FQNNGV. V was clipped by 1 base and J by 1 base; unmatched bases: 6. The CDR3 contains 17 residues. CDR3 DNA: TGTGCCAGCAGCTTAGGGCCAGGGGGCGTTTCCTACAATGAGCAGTTCTTC. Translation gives CASSLGPGGVSYNEQFF.

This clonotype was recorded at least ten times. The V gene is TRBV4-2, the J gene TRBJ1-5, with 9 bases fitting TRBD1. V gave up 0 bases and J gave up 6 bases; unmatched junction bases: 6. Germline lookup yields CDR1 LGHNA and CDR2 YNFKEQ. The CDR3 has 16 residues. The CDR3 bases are TGTGCCAGCAGCCAAGAGGCCGGGACAGGGCCTCAGCCCCAGCATTTT. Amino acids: CASSQEAGTGPQPQHF.

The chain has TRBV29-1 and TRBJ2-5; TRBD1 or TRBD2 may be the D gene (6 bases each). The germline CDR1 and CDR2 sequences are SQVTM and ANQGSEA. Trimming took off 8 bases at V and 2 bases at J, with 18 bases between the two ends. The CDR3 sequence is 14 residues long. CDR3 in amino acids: CSLLSGDLQETQYF. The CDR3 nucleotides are TGCAGCCTGCTTTCAGGGGACTTACAAGAGACCCAGTACTTC.

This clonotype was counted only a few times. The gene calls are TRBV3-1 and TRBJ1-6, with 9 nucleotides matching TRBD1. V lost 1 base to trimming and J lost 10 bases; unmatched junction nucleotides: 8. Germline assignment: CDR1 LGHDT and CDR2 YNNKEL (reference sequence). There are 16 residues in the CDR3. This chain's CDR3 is CASSQGPGQGYSPLHF. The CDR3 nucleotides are TGTGCCAGCAGCCAAGGGCCGGGACAGGGTTACTCACCCCTCCACTTT.

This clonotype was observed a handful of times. CDR3 amino acids: CSALAISGNQPQHF. The CDR3 bases are TGCAGTGCTCTGGCAATTAGCGGCAATCAGCCCCAGCATTTT. The chain uses TRBV20-1 and TRBJ1-5; D gene uncertain. Per germline, CDR1 DFQATT and CDR2 SNEGSKA (reference sequence). The CDR3 sequence is 14 residues long. Trimming cost V 5 bases and J 2 bases, with 13 bases left between them.

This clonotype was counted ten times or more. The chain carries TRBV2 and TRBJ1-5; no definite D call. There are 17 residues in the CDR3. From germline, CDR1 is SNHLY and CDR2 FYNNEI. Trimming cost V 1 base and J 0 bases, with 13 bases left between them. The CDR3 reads CASSEVSGDLSNQPQHF. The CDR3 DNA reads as TGTGCCAGCAGTGAAGTTTCCGGTGACCTTAGCAATCAGCCCCAGCATTTT.

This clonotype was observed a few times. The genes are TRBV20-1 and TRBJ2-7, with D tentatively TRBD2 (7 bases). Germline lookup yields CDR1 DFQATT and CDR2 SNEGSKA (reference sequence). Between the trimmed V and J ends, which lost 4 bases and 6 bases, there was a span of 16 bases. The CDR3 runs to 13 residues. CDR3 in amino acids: CSAKGDYLFEQYV. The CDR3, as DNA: TGCAGTGCTAAGGGGGACTATCTCTTCGAGCAGTACGTC.